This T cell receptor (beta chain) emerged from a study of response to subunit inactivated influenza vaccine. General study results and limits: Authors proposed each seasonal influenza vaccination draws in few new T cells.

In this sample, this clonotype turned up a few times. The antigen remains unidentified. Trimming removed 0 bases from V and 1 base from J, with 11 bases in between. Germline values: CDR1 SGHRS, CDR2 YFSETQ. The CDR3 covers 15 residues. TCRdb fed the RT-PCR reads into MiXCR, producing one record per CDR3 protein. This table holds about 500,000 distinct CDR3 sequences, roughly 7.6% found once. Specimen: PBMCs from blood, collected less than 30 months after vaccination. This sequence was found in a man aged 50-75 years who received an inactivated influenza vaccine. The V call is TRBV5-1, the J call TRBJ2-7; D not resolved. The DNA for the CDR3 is TGCGCCAGCAGCTTGGATGGTTTGTTGTCCTACGAGCAGTACTTC. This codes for CASSLDGLLSYEQYF.